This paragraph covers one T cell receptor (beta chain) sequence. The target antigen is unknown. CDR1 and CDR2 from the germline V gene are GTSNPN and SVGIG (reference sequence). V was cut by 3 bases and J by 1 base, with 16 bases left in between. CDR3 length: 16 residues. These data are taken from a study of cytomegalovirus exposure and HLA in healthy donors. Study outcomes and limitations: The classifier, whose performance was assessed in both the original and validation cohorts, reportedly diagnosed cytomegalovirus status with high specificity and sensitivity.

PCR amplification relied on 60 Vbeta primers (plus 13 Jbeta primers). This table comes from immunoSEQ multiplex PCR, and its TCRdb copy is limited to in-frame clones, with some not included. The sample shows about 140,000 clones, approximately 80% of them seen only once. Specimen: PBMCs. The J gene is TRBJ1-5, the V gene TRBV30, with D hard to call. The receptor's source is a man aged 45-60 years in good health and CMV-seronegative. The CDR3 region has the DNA TGTGCCTGGAGCCCAGCGGGAAGAGGGAGCAATCAGCCCCAGCATTTT. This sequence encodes CAWSPAGRGSNQPQHF.